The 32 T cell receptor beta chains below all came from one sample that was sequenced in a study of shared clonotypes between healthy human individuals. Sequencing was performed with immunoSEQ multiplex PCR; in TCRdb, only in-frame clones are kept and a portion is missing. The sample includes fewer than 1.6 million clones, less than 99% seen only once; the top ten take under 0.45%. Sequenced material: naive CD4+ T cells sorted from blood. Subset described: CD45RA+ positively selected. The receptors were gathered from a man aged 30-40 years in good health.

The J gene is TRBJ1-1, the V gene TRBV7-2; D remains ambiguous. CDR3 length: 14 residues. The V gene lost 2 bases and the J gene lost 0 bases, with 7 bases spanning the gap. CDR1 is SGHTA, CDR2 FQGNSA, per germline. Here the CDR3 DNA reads TGTGCCAGCAGCTTAAGTCGGGTGAACACTGAAGCTTTCTTT. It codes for CASSLSRVNTEAFF.

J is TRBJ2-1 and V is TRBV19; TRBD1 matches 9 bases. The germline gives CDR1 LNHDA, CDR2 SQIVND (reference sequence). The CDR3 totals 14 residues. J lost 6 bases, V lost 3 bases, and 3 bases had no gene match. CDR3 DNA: TGTGCCAGTAGTATCTGGACAGGGGTCAATGAGCAGTTCTTC. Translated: CASSIWTGVNEQFF.

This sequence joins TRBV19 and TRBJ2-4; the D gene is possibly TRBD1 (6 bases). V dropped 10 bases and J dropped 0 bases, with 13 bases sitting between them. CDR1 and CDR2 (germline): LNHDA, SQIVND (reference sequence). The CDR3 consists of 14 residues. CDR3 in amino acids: CATAAGEAKNIQYF. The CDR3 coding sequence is TGTGCCACCGCGGCAGGGGAAGCCAAAAACATTCAGTACTTC. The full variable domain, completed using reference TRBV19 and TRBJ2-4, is DGGITQSPKYLFRKEGQNVTLSCEQNLNHDAMYWYRQDPGQGLRLIYYSQIVNDFQKGDIAEGYSVSREKKESFPLTVTSAQKNPTAFYLCATAAGEAKNIQYFGAGTRLSVL.

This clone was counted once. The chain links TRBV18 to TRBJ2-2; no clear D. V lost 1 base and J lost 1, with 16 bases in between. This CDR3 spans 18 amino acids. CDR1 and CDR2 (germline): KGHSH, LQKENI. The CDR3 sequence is CASSPLPPGPLNTGELFF. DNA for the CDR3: TGTGCCAGCTCACCACTTCCTCCCGGGCCCCTGAACACCGGGGAGCTGTTTTTT.

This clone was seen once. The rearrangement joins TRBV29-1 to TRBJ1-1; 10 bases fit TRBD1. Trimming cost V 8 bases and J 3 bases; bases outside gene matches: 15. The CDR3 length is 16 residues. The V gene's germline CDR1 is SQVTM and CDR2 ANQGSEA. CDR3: CSFYSGTGERYTEAFF. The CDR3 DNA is TGCAGCTTTTATTCCGGGACAGGGGAAAGGTACACTGAAGCTTTCTTT.

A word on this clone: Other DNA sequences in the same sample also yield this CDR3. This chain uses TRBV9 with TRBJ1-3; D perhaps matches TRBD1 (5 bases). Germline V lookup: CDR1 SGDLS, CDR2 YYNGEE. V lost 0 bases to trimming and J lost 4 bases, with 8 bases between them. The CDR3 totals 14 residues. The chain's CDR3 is CASSVVGAGNTIYF. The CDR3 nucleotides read TGTGCCAGCAGCGTAGTAGGGGCCGGAAACACCATATATTTT. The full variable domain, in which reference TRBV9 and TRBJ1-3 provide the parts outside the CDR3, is DSGVTQTPKHLITATGQRVTLRCSPRSGDLSVYWYQQSLDQGLQFLIQYYNGEERAKGNILERFSAQQFPDLHSELNLSSLELGDSALYFCASSVVGAGNTIYFGEGSWLTVV.

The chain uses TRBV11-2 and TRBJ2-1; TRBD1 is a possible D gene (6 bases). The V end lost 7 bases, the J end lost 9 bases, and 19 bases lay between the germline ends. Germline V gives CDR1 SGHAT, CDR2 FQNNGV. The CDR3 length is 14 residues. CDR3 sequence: CASNRARSVGEQFF. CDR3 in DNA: TGTGCCAGCAACAGGGCAAGATCGGTCGGTGAGCAGTTCTTC.

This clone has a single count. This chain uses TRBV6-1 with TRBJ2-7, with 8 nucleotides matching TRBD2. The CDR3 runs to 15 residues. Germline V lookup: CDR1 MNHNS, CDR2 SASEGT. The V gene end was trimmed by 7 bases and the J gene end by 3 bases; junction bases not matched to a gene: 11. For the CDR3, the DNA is TGTGCCAGCAATCGTAGCCCCGGGGGGGGCTACGAGCAGTACTTC. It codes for CASNRSPGGGYEQYF.

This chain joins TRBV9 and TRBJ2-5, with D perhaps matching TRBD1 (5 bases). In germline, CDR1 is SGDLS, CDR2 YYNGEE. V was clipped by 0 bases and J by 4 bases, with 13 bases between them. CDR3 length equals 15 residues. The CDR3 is CASSVAIGAGETQYF. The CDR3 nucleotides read TGTGCCAGCAGCGTAGCGATAGGGGCAGGAGAGACCCAGTACTTC.

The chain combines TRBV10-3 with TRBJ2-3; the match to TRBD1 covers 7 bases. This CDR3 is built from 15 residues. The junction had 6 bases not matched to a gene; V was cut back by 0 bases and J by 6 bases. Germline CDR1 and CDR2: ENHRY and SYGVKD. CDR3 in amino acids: CAISESKGAGDTQYF. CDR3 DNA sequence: TGTGCCATCAGTGAGTCGAAGGGGGCTGGTGATACGCAGTATTTT.

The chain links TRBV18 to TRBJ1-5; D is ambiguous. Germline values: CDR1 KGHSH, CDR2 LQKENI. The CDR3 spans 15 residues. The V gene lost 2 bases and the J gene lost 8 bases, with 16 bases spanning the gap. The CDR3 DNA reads TGTGCCAGCTCACCAACACCTTTATTATTGGAGCCCCAGCATTTT. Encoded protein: CASSPTPLLLEPQHF.

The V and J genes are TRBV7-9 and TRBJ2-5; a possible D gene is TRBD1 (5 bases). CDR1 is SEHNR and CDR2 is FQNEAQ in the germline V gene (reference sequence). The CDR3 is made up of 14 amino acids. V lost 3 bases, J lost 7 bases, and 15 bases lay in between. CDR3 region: CASSFLGVMGTQYF. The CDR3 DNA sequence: TGTGCCAGCAGCTTTCTAGGGGTAATGGGGACCCAGTACTTC.

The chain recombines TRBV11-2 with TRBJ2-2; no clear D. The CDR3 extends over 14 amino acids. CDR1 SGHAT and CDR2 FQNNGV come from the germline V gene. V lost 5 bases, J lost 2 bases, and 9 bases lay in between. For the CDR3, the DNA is TGTGCCAGCAGCGAGAGCGTCAACACCGGGGAGCTGTTTTTT. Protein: CASSESVNTGELFF.

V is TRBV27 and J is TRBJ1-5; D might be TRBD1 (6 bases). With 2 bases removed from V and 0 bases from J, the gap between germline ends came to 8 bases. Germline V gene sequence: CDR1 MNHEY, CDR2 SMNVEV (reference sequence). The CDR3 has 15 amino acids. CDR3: CASSLRGGSNQPQHF. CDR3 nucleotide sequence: TGTGCCAGCAGTTTAAGGGGGGGTAGCAATCAGCCCCAGCATTTT.

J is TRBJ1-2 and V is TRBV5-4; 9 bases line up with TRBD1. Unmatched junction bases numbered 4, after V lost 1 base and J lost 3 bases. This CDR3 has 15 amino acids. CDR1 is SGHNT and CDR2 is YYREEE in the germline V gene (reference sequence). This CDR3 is CASSLRTGEDYGYTF. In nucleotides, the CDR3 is TGTGCCAGCAGCTTGAGGACAGGGGAGGACTATGGCTACACCTTC.

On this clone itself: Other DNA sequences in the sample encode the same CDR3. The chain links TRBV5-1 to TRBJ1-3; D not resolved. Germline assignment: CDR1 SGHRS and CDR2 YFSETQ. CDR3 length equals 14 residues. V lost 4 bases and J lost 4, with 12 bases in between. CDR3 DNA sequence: TGCGCCAGCAGCCTGGATGGTTTAGGAAACACCATATATTTT. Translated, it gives CASSLDGLGNTIYF.

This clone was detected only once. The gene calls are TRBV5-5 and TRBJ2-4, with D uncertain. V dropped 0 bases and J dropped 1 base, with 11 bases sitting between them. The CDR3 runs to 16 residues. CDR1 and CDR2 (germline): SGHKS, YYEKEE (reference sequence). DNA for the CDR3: TGTGCCAGCAGCTTGGACCCTGAACGGGCCAAAAACATTCAGTACTTC. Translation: CASSLDPERAKNIQYF.

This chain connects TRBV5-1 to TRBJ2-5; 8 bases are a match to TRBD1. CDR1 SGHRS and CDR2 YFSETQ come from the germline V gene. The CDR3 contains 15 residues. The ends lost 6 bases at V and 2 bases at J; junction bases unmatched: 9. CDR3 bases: TGCGCCAGCAAAGACAGGGGCCTCGATCAAGAGACCCAGTACTTC. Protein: CASKDRGLDQETQYF. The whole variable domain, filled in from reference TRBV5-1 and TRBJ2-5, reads KAGVTQTPRYLIKTRGQQVTLSCSPISGHRSVSWYQQTPGQGLQFLFEYFSETQRNKGNFPGRFSGRQFSNSRSEMNVSTLELGDSALYLCASKDRGLDQETQYFGPGTRLLVL.

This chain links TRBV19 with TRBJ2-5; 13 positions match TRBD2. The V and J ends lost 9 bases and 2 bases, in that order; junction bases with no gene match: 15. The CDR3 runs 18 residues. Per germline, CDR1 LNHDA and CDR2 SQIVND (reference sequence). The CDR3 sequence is CASGRQGTSGNIQETQYF. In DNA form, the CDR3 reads TGTGCCAGCGGCAGGCAAGGGACTAGCGGGAATATACAAGAGACCCAGTACTTC.

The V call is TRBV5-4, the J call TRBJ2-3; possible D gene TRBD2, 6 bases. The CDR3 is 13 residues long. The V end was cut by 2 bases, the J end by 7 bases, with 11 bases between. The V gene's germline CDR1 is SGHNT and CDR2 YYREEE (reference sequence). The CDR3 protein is CASSFSGRNTQYF. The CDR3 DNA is TGTGCCAGCAGCTTCAGTGGGAGGAATACGCAGTATTTT.

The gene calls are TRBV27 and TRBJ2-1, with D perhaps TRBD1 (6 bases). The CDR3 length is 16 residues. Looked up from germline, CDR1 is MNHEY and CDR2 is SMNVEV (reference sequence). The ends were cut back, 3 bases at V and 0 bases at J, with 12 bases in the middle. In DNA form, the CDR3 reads TGTGCCAGCAGTTTTTTCGGACAGAGCTCCTACAATGAGCAGTTCTTC. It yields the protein CASSFFGQSSYNEQFF.

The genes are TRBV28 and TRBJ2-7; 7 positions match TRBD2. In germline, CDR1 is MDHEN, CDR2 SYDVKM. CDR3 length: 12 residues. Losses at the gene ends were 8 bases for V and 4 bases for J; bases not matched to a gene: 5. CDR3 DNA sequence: TGTGCCAGCGCCGGGGGGTGGTACGAGCAGTACTTC. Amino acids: CASAGGWYEQYF.

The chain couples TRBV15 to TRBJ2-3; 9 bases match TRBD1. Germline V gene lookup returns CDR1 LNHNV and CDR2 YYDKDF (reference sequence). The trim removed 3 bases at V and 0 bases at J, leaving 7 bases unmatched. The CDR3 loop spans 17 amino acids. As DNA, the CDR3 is TGTGCCACCAGCAGGGGACAGGGAAGGAGAAGCACAGATACGCAGTATTTT. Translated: CATSRGQGRRSTDTQYF.

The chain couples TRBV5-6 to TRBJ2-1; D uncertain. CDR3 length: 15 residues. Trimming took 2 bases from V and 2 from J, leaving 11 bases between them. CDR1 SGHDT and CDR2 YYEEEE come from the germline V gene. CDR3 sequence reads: CASSLVRTAYNEQFF. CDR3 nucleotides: TGTGCCAGCAGCTTAGTCAGAACCGCCTACAATGAGCAGTTCTTC. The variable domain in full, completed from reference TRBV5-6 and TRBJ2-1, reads DAGVTQSPTHLIKTRGQQVTLRCSPKSGHDTVSWYQQALGQGPQFIFQYYEEEERQRGNFPDRFSGHQFPNYSSELNVNALLLGDSALYLCASSLVRTAYNEQFFGPGTRLTVL.

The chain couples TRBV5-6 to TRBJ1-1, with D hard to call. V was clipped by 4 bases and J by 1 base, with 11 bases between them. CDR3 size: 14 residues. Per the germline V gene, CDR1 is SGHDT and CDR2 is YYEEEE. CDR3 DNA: TGTGCCAGCAGCAGCGGGAGGAAGAACACTGAAGCTTTCTTT. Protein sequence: CASSSGRKNTEAFF.

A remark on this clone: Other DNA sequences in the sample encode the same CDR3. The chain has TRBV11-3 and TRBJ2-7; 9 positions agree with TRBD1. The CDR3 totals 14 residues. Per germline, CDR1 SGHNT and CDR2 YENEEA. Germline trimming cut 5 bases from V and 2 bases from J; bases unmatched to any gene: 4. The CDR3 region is CASSPGQGTYEQYF. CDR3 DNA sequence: TGTGCCAGCAGCCCCGGACAGGGGACCTACGAGCAGTACTTC.

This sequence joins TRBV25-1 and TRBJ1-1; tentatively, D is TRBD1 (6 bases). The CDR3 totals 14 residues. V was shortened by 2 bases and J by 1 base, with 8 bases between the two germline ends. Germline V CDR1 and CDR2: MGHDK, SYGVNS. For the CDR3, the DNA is TGTGCCAGCAGTGAAAAGGACAGGAACACTGAAGCTTTCTTT. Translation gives CASSEKDRNTEAFF.

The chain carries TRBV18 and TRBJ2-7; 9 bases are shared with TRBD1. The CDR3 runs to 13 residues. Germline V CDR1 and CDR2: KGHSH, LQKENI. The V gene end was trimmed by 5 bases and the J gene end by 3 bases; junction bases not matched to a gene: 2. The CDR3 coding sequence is TGTGCCAGCTCAGCGACAGGGGGCTACGAGCAGTACTTC. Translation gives CASSATGGYEQYF.

This chain's CDR3 is CASSPSGHQIGNEQFF. The CDR3 DNA sequence: TGTGCCAGCAGCCCGTCGGGGCATCAAATCGGCAATGAGCAGTTCTTC. This rearrangement joins TRBV7-9 to TRBJ2-1; D tentatively reads TRBD1 or TRBD2 (5 bases each). Germline CDR1 is SEHNR and CDR2 is FQNEAQ (reference sequence). V was pared by 5 bases and J by 6 bases, with 20 bases between. The CDR3 is 16 amino acids. Filled out from reference TRBV7-9 and TRBJ2-1, the complete variable domain reads DTGVSQNPRHKITKRGQNVTFRCDPISEHNRLYWYRQTLGQGPEFLTYFQNEAQLEKSRLLSDRFSAERPKGSFSTLEIQRTEQGDSAMYLCASSPSGHQIGNEQFFGPGTRLTVL.

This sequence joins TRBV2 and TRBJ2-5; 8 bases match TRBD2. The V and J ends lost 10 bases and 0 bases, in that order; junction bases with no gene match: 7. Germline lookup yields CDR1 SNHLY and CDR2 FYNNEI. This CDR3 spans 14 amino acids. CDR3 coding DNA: TGTGCCAACACAGCGGGAGTGTACCAAGAGACCCAGTACTTC. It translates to CANTAGVYQETQYF. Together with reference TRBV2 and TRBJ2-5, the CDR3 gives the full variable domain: EPEVTQTPSHQVTQMGQEVILRCVPISNHLYFYWYRQILGQKVEFLVSFYNNEISEKSEIFDDQFSVERPDGSNFTLKIRSTKLEDSAMYFCANTAGVYQETQYFGPGTRLLVL.

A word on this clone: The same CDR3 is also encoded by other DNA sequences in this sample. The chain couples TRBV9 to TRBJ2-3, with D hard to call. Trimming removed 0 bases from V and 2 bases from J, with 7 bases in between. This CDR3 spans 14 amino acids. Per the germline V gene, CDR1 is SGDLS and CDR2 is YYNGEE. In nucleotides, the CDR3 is TGTGCCAGCAGCGTAGCTTCGGTCACAGATACGCAGTATTTT. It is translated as CASSVASVTDTQYF.

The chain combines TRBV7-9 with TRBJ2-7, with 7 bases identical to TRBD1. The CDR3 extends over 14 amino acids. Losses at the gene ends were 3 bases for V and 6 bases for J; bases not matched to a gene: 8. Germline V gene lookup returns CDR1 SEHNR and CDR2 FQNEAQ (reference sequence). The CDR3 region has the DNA TGTGCCAGCAGCTTGCCGGGACAGCCATCCGAGCAGTACTTC. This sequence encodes CASSLPGQPSEQYF.